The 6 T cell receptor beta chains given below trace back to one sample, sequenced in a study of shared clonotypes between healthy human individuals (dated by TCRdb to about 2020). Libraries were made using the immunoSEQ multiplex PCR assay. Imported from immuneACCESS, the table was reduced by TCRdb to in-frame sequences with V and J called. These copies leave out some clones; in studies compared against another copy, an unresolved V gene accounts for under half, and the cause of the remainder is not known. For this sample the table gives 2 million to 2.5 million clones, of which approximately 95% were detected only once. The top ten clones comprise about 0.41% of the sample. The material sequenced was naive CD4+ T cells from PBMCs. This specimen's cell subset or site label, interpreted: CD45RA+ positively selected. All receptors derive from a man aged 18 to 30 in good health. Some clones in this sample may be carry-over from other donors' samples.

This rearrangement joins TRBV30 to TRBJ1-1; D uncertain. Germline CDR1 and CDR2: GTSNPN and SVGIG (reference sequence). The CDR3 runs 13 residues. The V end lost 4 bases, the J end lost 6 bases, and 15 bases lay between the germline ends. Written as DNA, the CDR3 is TGTGCCTGGATTGGAACGGTCCGGGCTGAAGCTTTCTTT. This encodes CAWIGTVRAEAFF.

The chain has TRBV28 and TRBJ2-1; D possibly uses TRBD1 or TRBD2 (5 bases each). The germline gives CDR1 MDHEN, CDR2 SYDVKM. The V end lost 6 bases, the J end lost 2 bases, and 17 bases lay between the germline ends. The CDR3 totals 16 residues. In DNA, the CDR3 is TGTGCCAGCAGACCAAGGGGACCCCAAACCTACAATGAGCAGTTCTTC. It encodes CASRPRGPQTYNEQFF.

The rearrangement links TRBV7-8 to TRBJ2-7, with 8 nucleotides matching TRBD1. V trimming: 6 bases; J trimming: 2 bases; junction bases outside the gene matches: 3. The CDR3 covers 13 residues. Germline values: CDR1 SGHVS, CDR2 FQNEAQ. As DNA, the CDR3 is TGTGCCAGCAGACAGGGGGGTCCCTACGAGCAGTACTTC. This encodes CASRQGGPYEQYF.

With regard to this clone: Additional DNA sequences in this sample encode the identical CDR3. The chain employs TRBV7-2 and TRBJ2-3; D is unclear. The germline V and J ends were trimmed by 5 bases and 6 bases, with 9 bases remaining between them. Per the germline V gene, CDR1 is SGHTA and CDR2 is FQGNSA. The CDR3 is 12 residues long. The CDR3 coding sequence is TGTGCCAGCAGCCGAGGATGGGATACGCAGTATTTT. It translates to CASSRGWDTQYF.

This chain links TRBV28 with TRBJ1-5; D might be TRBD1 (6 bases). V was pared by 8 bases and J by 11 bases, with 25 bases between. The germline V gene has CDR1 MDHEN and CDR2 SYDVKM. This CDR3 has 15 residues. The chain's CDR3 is CASSSPGAGDLAQHF. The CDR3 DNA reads TGTGCCAGCTCGTCCCCCGGCGCAGGGGATTTGGCCCAGCATTTT.

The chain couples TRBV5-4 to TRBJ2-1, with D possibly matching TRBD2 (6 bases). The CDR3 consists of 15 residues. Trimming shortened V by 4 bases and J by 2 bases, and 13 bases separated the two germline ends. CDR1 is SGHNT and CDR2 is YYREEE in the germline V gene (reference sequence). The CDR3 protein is CASSPGTPPYNEQFF. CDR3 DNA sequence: TGTGCCAGCAGCCCCGGGACTCCCCCCTACAATGAGCAGTTCTTC.